These 18 T cell receptor beta chains came from one sample sequenced in a study of cytomegalovirus exposure and HLA in healthy donors. Only in-frame clones appear in the TCRdb table, and some are missing; sequencing was by immunoSEQ multiplex PCR. The data contain 95,000 to 150,000 clones, 89% of them seen just once; the ten biggest clones take up 1.5% to 2.5%. The sample comprised PBMCs. Receptors originate from a woman in her late teens or twenties in good health and CMV-seronegative.

V gene TRBV15 combines with J gene TRBJ2-4; TRBD2 agrees at 10 bases. Germline CDR1 reads LNHNV; CDR2 reads YYDKDF (reference sequence). Trimming cost V 3 bases and J 4 bases; bases outside gene matches: 9. The CDR3 sequence is 17 residues long. The CDR3 loop is CATSSLSGRGQKNIQYF. In DNA, the CDR3 is TGTGCCACCAGCAGTTTGAGCGGGAGGGGTCAAAAAAACATTCAGTACTTC.

The rearrangement links TRBV19 to TRBJ2-1, with 7 bases lining up with TRBD2. Germline CDR1 and CDR2: LNHDA and SQIVND (reference sequence). The CDR3 contains 13 residues. The V gene end was trimmed by 3 bases and the J gene end by 8 bases; junction bases not matched to a gene: 4. CDR3 loop: CASSIFRGDEQFF. CDR3 coding DNA: TGTGCCAGTAGTATTTTTCGGGGGGATGAGCAGTTCTTC.

The chain uses TRBV18 and TRBJ1-1; TRBD1 is a possible D gene (6 bases). The CDR3 covers 14 residues. Germline values: CDR1 KGHSH, CDR2 LQKENI. V lost 1 base and J lost 3, with 9 bases in between. The CDR3, as DNA: TGTGCCAGCTCACCACAGAACAGGGACACTGAAGCTTTCTTT. Translated, it gives CASSPQNRDTEAFF.

The chain links TRBV7-2 to TRBJ1-2; 8 positions match TRBD1. The CDR3 sequence is 15 residues long. The germline CDR1 and CDR2 sequences are SGHTA and FQGNSA. After removal of 5 bases from V and 5 bases from J, the junction contained 10 bases not matched to a gene. The CDR3 sequence: CASSPRGDRPYGYTF. CDR3 DNA sequence: TGTGCCAGCAGCCCTAGAGGGGACAGGCCTTATGGCTACACCTTC. Supplemented by reference TRBV7-2 and TRBJ1-2, the full variable domain reads GAGVSQSPSNKVTEKGKDVELRCDPISGHTALYWYRQSLGQGLEFLIYFQGNSAPDKSGLPSDRFSAERTGGSVSTLTIQRTQQEDSAVYLCASSPRGDRPYGYTFGSGTRLTVV.

In its sample, this clone ranks as medium-sized. The chain uses TRBV28 and TRBJ2-1; the match to TRBD2 covers 8 bases. Germline V gene lookup returns CDR1 MDHEN and CDR2 SYDVKM. CDR3 size: 15 residues. After removal of 5 bases from V and 8 bases from J, the junction contained 11 bases not matched to a gene. CDR3 amino acids: CASSPSGSIAYEQFF. As DNA, the CDR3 is TGTGCCAGCAGTCCAAGCGGGAGCATCGCGTATGAGCAGTTCTTC.

This sequence joins TRBV7-9 and TRBJ1-4; D unresolved. The length of the CDR3 is 15 residues. Germline V gene sequence: CDR1 SEHNR, CDR2 FQNEAQ (reference sequence). Trimming pared 1 base from V and 2 bases from J, leaving 8 bases between. CDR3 protein: CASSLGSATNEKLFF. DNA of the CDR3: TGTGCCAGCAGCTTAGGGAGTGCGACTAATGAAAAACTGTTTTTT.

V usage is TRBV6-1 and J usage is TRBJ2-2, with TRBD2 as a possible D gene (5 bases). CDR1 and CDR2 (germline): MNHNS, SASEGT. The CDR3 spans 15 residues. Trimming removed 6 bases from V and 3 bases from J, with 14 bases in between. CDR3 sequence (DNA): TGTGCCAGCAGGAGGGCGCCTCGGGACACCGGGGAGCTGTTTTTT. Protein sequence: CASRRAPRDTGELFF.

This chain uses TRBV4-1 with TRBJ1-4; D gene uncertain. Deletions cut 6 bases from V and 3 bases from J, with 14 bases between. CDR3 size: 15 residues. Germline V gives CDR1 MGHRA, CDR2 YSYEKL. The DNA for the CDR3 is TGCGCCAGCAGTCGAGGAGGTTGGGCTAATGAAAAACTGTTTTTT. Protein sequence: CASSRGGWANEKLFF.

The chain has TRBV5-1 and TRBJ1-2; D unclear. The CDR3 runs 14 residues. Germline V gene sequence: CDR1 SGHRS, CDR2 YFSETQ. V was pared by 5 bases and J by 4 bases, with 15 bases between. In nucleotides, the CDR3 is TGCGCCAGCAGTGCGGTGGGTATTTCCTATGGCTACACCTTC. Its protein product is CASSAVGISYGYTF.

The chain is built from TRBV6-1 and TRBJ2-2; TRBD2 agrees at 9 bases. After removal of 4 bases from V and 5 bases from J, the junction contained 8 bases not matched to a gene. CDR3 length equals 16 residues. Germline-derived CDR1 and CDR2 are MNHNS and SASEGT. CDR3 sequence: CASSGQREALTGELFF. As DNA, the CDR3 is TGTGCCAGCAGTGGCCAGCGGGAGGCCCTGACCGGGGAGCTGTTTTTT.

This clone has more than one count but fewer than ten. V is TRBV4-1 and J is TRBJ1-5, with 7 bases that match TRBD1. The ends lost 4 bases at V and 5 bases at J; junction bases unmatched: 8. This CDR3 is built from 15 residues. Germline CDR1 MGHRA, CDR2 YSYEKL. This chain's CDR3 is CASSLRDSNDQPQHF. As DNA, the CDR3 is TGCGCCAGCAGCCTTAGGGACAGCAACGATCAGCCCCAGCATTTT.

This clone is a singleton in its sample. The chain has TRBV2 and TRBJ2-5; 7 nucleotides agree with TRBD2. Trimming at V came to 3 bases and at J to 5 bases, leaving 9 bases not matched to a gene. The CDR3 sequence is 15 residues long. CDR1 is SNHLY and CDR2 is FYNNEI in the germline V gene. This CDR3 is CASSDSGGRTETQYF. For the CDR3, the DNA is TGTGCCAGCAGTGACTCGGGAGGAAGGACGGAGACCCAGTACTTC.

The gene calls are TRBV10-3 and TRBJ1-1, with 7 nucleotides matching TRBD1. Germline CDR1 reads ENHRY; CDR2 reads SYGVKD. After removal of 2 bases from V and 4 bases from J, the junction contained 4 bases not matched to a gene. The CDR3 sequence is 14 residues long. CDR3 nucleotides: TGTGCCATCAGTGAGCAGGGGGGCAGCACTGAAGCTTTCTTT. Amino acid sequence: CAISEQGGSTEAFF.

The gene calls are TRBV27 and TRBJ1-5, with TRBD1 matching 11 bases. The CDR3 covers 14 residues. Germline V gene sequence: CDR1 MNHEY, CDR2 SMNVEV (reference sequence). V shed 2 bases, J shed 7 bases, and the junction held 1 base outside the gene matches. CDR3 DNA: TGTGCCAGCAGTTTAGGACAGGGGGCACAGCCCCAGCATTTT. This gives the protein CASSLGQGAQPQHF.

The chain uses TRBV30 and TRBJ2-7; D not certain. The CDR3 is made up of 12 amino acids. V dropped 2 bases and J dropped 3 bases, with 8 bases sitting between them. The germline gives CDR1 GTSNPN, CDR2 SVGIG (reference sequence). The CDR3 region has the DNA TGTGCCTGGAGTACCAGGTTCTACGAGCAGTACTTC. Translated, it gives CAWSTRFYEQYF.

The V gene is TRBV27, the J gene TRBJ2-3; 8 nucleotides align to TRBD2. This CDR3 is built from 13 residues. Losses at the gene ends were 6 bases for V and 6 bases for J; bases not matched to a gene: 5. CDR1 and CDR2 (germline): MNHEY, SMNVEV (reference sequence). The chain's CDR3 is CASSPAGADTQYF. The DNA of the CDR3 is TGTGCCAGCAGCCCAGCGGGAGCTGATACGCAGTATTTT.

The chain has TRBV10-2 and TRBJ2-1; tentative D call: TRBD1 (5 bases). The V and J ends lost 7 bases and 7 bases respectively, with 11 bases between them. This CDR3 comprises 12 residues. From germline, CDR1 is WSHSY and CDR2 SAAADI. CDR3 sequence reads: CASMGPSNEQFF. For the CDR3, the DNA is TGCGCCAGCATGGGGCCCTCGAATGAGCAGTTCTTC.

The chain links TRBV7-8 to TRBJ2-1; 7 bases match TRBD2. The CDR3 is 16 amino acids. Germline values: CDR1 SGHVS, CDR2 FQNEAQ. Trimming at V came to 5 bases and at J to 0 bases, leaving 7 bases not matched to a gene. CDR3 protein: CASSPSGTSSYNEQFF. The DNA of the CDR3 is TGTGCCAGCAGCCCGAGCGGGACGAGCTCCTACAATGAGCAGTTCTTC.